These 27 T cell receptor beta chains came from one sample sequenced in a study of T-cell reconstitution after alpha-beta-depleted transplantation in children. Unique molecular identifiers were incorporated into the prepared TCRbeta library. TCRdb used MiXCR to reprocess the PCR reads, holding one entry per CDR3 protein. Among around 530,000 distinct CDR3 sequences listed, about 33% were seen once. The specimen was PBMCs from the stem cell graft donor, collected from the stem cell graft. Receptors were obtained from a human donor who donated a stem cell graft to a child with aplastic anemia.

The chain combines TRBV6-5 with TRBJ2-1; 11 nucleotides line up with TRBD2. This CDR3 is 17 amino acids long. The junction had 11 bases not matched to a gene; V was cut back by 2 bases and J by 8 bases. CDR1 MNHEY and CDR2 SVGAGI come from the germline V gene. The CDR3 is CASSYASPGLAGHEQFF. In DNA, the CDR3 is TGTGCCAGCAGTTACGCGAGCCCCGGACTAGCGGGCCATGAGCAGTTCTTC.

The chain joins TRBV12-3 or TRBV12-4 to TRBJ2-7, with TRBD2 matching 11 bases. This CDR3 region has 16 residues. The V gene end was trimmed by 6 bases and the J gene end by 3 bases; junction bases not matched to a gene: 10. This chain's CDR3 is CASREGLAVGGYEQYF. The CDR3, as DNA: TGTGCCAGCAGGGAGGGACTAGCGGTAGGGGGCTACGAGCAGTACTTC.

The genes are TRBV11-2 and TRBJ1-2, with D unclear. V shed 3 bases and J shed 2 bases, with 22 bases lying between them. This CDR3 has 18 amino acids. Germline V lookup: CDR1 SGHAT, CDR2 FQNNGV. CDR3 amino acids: CASSFHRSFDKRNYGYTF. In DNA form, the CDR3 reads TGTGCCAGCAGCTTCCACCGGTCCTTTGATAAACGAAACTATGGCTACACCTTC.

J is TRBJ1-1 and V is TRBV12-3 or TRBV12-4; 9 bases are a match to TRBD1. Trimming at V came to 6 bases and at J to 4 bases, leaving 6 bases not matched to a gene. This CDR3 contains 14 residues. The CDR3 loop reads CASSRDRAGTEAFF. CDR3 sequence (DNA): TGTGCCAGCAGCCGGGACAGGGCGGGCACTGAAGCTTTCTTT.

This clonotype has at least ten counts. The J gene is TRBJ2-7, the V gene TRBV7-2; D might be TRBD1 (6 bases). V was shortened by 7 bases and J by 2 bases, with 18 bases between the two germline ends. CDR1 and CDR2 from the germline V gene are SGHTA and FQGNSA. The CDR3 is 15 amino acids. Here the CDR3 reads CASKFRATGTYEQYF. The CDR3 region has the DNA TGTGCCAGCAAATTTAGGGCGACAGGTACCTACGAGCAGTACTTC.

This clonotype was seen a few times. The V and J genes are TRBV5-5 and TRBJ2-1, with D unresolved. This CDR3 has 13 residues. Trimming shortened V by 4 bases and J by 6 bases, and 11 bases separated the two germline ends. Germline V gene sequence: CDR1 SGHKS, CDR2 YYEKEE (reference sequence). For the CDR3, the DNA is TGTGCCAGCAGCCCCGCTGGCTCCAATGAGCAGTTCTTC. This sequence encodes CASSPAGSNEQFF.

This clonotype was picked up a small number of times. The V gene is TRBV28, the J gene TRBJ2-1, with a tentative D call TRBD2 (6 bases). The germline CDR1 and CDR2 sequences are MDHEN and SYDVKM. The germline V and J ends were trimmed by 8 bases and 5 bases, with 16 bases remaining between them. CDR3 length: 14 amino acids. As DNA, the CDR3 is TGTGCCAGCCACCGGGACTTCCGTGACAATGAGCAGTTCTTC. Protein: CASHRDFRDNEQFF.

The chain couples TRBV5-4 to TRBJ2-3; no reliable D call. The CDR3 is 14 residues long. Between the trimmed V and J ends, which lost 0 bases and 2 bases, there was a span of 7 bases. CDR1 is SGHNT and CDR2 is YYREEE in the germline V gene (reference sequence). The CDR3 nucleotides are TGTGCCAGCAGCTTGGGAGACCCCACAGATACGCAGTATTTT. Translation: CASSLGDPTDTQYF.

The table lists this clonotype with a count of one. Here the CDR3 reads CASSSFLRALDSYEQYF. CDR3 bases: TGTGCCAGCAGTTCCTTTCTTCGAGCCCTAGACTCCTACGAGCAGTACTTC. This chain links TRBV6-2 or TRBV6-3 with TRBJ2-7; D unclear. The CDR3 extends over 17 amino acids. V dropped 4 bases and J dropped 0 bases, with 19 bases sitting between them. The germline V gene has CDR1 MNHEY and CDR2 SVGEGT.

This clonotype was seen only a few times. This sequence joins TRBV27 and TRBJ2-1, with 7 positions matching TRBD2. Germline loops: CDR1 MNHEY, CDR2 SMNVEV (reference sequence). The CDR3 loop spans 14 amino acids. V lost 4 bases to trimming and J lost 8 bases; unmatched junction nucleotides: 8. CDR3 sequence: CASSSAGAADEQFF. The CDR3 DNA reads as TGTGCCAGCAGTTCTGCGGGAGCTGCCGATGAGCAGTTCTTC.

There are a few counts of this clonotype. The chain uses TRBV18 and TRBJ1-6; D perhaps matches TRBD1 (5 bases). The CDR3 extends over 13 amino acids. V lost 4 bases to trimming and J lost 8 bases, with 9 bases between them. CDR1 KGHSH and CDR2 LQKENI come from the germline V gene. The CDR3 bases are TGTGCCAGCTCACAACCGACAGATTCACCCCTCCACTTT. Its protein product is CASSQPTDSPLHF.

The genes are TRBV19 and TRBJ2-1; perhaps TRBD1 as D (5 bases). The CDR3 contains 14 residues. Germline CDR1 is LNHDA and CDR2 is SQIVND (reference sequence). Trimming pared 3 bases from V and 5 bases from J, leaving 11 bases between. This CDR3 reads CASSIAGIHNEQFF. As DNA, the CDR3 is TGTGCCAGTAGTATCGCAGGGATCCACAATGAGCAGTTCTTC.

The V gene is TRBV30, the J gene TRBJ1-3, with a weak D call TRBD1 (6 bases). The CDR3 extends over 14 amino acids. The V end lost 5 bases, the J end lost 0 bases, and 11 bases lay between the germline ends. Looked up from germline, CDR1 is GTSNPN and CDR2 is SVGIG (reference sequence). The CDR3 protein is CAWGQSSSGNTIYF. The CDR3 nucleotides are TGTGCCTGGGGACAGTCGAGCTCTGGAAACACCATATATTTT.

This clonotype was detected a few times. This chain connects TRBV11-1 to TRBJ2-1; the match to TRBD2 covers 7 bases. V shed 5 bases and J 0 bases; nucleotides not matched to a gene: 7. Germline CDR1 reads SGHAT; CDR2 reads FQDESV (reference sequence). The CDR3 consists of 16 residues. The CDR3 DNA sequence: TGTGCCAGCAGCCCGGACGGACTAGTCTCCTACAATGAGCAGTTCTTC. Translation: CASSPDGLVSYNEQFF.

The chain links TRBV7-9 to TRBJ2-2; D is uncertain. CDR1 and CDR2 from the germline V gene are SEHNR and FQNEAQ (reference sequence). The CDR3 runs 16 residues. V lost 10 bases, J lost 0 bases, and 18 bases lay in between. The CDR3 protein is CATEWYRIPNTGELFF. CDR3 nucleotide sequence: TGTGCCACCGAGTGGTACCGGATTCCGAACACCGGGGAGCTGTTTTTT.

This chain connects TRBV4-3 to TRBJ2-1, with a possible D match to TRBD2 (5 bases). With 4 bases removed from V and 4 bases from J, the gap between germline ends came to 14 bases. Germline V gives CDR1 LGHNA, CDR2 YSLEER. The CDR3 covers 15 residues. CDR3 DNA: TGCGCCAGCAGCCCGGGATCCCCCGGGTACAATGAGCAGTTCTTC. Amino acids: CASSPGSPGYNEQFF.

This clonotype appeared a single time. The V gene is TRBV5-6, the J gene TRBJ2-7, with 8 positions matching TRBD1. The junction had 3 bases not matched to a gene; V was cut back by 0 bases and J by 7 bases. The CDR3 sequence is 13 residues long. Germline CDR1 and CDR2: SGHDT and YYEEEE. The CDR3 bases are TGTGCCAGCAGCTTGGGGGGACAGGCGGAGCAGTACTTC. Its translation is CASSLGGQAEQYF.

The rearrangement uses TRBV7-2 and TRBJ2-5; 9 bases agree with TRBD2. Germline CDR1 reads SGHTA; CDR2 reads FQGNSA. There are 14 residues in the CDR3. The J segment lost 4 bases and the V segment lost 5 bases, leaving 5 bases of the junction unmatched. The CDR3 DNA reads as TGTGCCAGCAGCACAGAACTAGCGGGAGAGACCCAGTACTTC. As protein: CASSTELAGETQYF.

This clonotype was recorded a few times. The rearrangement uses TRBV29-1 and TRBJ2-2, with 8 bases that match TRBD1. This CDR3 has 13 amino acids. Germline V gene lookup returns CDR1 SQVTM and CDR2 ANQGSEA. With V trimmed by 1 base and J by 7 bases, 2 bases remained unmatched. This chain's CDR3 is CSVEAGGIGELFF. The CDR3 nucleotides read TGCAGCGTTGAAGCAGGGGGCATCGGGGAGCTGTTTTTT.

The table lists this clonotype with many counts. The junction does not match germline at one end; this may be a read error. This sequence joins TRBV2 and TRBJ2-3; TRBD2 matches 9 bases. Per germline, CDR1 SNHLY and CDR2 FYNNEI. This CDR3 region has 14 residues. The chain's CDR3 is CTLAGPIGTDTQYF. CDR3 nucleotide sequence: TGCACACTAGCGGGCCCTATTGGCACAGATACGCAGTATTTT.

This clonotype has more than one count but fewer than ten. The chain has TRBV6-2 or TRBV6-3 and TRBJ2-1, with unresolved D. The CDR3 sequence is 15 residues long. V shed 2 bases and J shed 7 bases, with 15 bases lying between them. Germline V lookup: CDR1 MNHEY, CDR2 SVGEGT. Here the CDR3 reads CASSYRRLETNEQFF. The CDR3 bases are TGTGCCAGCAGTTACCGACGTCTAGAGACGAATGAGCAGTTCTTC.

CDR3 nucleotide sequence: TGCAGTGCTAGGGAGGGAGCCCGCCGACGTAGTGAGTACTTC. It specifies CSAREGARRRSEYF. The chain combines TRBV20-1 with TRBJ2-7; D is perhaps TRBD2 (6 bases). The CDR3 has 14 residues. Germline CDR1 DFQATT, CDR2 SNEGSKA (reference sequence). The V gene lost 3 bases and the J gene lost 11 bases, with 23 bases spanning the gap.

The CDR3 here is CASSRVAFNSPLHF. CDR3 nucleotide sequence: TGTGCCAGCAGTCGAGTGGCGTTTAATTCACCCCTCCACTTT. The chain joins TRBV6-5 to TRBJ1-6; the D is unclear. Germline V CDR1 and CDR2: MNHEY, SVGAGI. V lost 5 bases to trimming and J lost 6 bases, with 11 bases between them. The CDR3 loop spans 14 amino acids.

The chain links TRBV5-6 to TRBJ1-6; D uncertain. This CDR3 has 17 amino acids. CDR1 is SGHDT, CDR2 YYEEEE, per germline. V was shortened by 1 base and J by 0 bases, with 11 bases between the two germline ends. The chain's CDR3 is CASSLLSRSSYNSPLHF. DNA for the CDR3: TGTGCCAGCAGCTTGCTTTCCAGGAGCTCCTATAATTCACCCCTCCACTTT.

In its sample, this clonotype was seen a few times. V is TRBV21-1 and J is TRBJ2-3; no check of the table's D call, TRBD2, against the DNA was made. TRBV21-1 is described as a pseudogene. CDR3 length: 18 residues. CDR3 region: CASSKVWGAGVGTDTQYF. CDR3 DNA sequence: TGTGCCAGCAGCAAAGTTTGGGGAGCGGGAGTGGGCACAGATACGCAGTATTTT.

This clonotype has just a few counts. Written as DNA, the CDR3 is TGTGCCAGCAGCTTCCAGGGGGCAGGGAACATTCAGTACTTC. Translating it yields CASSFQGAGNIQYF. The chain has TRBV5-5 and TRBJ2-4; 8 bases fit TRBD1. The CDR3 has 14 amino acids. J lost 7 bases, V lost 2 bases, and 5 bases had no gene match. The germline CDR1 and CDR2 sequences are SGHKS and YYEKEE (reference sequence).

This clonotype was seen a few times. CDR3 sequence (DNA): TGTGCCAGCAGCCGGGACAGGGTTGATGGCTACACCTTC. Residues: CASSRDRVDGYTF. The chain is built from TRBV7-9 and TRBJ1-2; 9 nucleotides line up with TRBD1. V gave up 5 bases and J gave up 6 bases; unmatched junction bases: 4. Germline-derived CDR1 and CDR2 are SEHNR and FQNEAQ (reference sequence). The CDR3 extends over 13 amino acids.